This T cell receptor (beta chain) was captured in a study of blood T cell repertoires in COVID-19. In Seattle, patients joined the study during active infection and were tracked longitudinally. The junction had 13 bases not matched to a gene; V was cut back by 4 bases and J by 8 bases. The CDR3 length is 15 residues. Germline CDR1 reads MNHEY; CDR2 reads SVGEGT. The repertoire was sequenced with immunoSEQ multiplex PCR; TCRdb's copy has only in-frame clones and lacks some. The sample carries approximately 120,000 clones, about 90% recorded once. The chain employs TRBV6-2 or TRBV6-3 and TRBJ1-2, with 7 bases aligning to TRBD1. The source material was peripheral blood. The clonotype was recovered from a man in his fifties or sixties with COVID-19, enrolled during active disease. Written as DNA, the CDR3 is TGTGCCAGCAGTTCCCATTCCGGGACAGCGAAAGGCTACACCTTC. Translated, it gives CASSSHSGTAKGYTF.